The 18 T cell receptor beta chains reported below all come from one sample, sequenced in a study of cytomegalovirus exposure and HLA in healthy donors. 60 Vbeta and 13 Jbeta primers were used in PCR. Method: immunoSEQ multiplex PCR; TCRdb's copy keeps in-frame clones and lacks some. The top ten clones hold 11% of a sample with approximately 80,000 clones, over 60% of them seen once. Sequencing was done on a sample of PBMCs. Source of these receptors: a woman aged 40 to 50 in good health and CMV-seropositive.

V and J are TRBV5-4 and TRBJ2-7, with TRBD1 matching over 7 bases. J lost 3 bases, V lost 2 bases, and 5 bases had no gene match. From germline, CDR1 is SGHNT and CDR2 YYREEE (reference sequence). The CDR3 sequence is 14 residues long. CDR3: CASSLQGPDYEQYF. The DNA for the CDR3 is TGTGCCAGCAGCTTACAGGGGCCGGACTACGAGCAGTACTTC.

The CDR3 loop reads CAGGGGGGEKLFF. For the CDR3, the DNA is TGTGCCGGGGGGGGTGGGGGAGGTGAAAAACTGTTTTTT. The rearrangement joins TRBV28 to TRBJ1-4; D perhaps matches TRBD1 (5 bases). The CDR3 runs to 13 residues. The V gene lost 11 bases and the J gene lost 7 bases, with 17 bases spanning the gap. The germline V gene has CDR1 MDHEN and CDR2 SYDVKM.

V is TRBV7-2 and J is TRBJ2-7; TRBD1 matches 8 bases. The V and J ends lost 1 base and 0 bases, in that order; junction bases with no gene match: 2. CDR1 and CDR2 (germline): SGHTA, FQGNSA. The CDR3 loop spans 15 amino acids. The CDR3 bases are TGTGCCAGCAGCTTAGGGACAGGGAGCTCCTACGAGCAGTACTTC. It specifies CASSLGTGSSYEQYF. Full variable domain (remainder filled in from reference TRBV7-2 and TRBJ2-7): GAGVSQSPSNKVTEKGKDVELRCDPISGHTALYWYRQSLGQGLEFLIYFQGNSAPDKSGLPSDRFSAERTGGSVSTLTIQRTQQEDSAVYLCASSLGTGSSYEQYFGPGTRLTVT.

The chain uses TRBV10-1 and TRBJ2-2; tentatively, D is TRBD1 (6 bases). CDR1 is WNHNN, CDR2 SYGVQD, per germline (reference sequence). V lost 6 bases and J 6 bases, leaving 14 bases between the germline ends. There are 14 residues in the CDR3. The CDR3 loop is CASSSQGMAGELFF. Here the CDR3 DNA reads TGCGCCAGCAGCTCACAGGGAATGGCCGGGGAGCTGTTTTTT.

A word on this clone: This specimen includes other DNA sequences encoding the same CDR3. This chain links TRBV6-5 with TRBJ1-3; 8 bases match TRBD1. Unmatched junction bases numbered 2, after V lost 6 bases and J lost 4 bases. This CDR3 region has 13 residues. CDR1 and CDR2 (germline): MNHEY, SVGAGI. CDR3 coding DNA: TGTGCCAGCAGGCAGGGGGCGGGAAACACCATATATTTT. Its protein is CASRQGAGNTIYF.

This clone was observed a handful of times. V is TRBV25-1 and J is TRBJ2-6; tentatively, D is TRBD1 (6 bases). From germline, CDR1 is MGHDK and CDR2 SYGVNS. V lost 0 bases to trimming and J lost 0 bases, with 12 bases between them. CDR3 size: 18 residues. In nucleotides, the CDR3 is TGTGCCAGCAGTGAATATGACAGGTGGGGCTCTGGGGCCAACGTCCTGACTTTC. Translating gives CASSEYDRWGSGANVLTF.

This chain links TRBV6-4 with TRBJ2-6; D is ambiguous. This CDR3 is 16 amino acids long. The V end lost 2 bases, the J end lost 0 bases, and 8 bases lay between the germline ends. Germline CDR1 is MRHNA and CDR2 is SNTAGT. CDR3 residues: CASSDRQASGANVLTF. CDR3 DNA: TGTGCCAGCAGTGACAGGCAGGCCTCTGGGGCCAACGTCCTGACTTTC.

This chain connects TRBV6-5 to TRBJ1-4; D might be TRBD1 (5 bases). Between the trimmed V and J ends, which lost 6 bases and 1 base, there was a span of 9 bases. The germline CDR1 and CDR2 sequences are MNHEY and SVGAGI. There are 14 residues in the CDR3. CDR3 residues: CASSRTQTNEKLFF. The CDR3 DNA reads TGTGCCAGCAGCCGGACACAAACTAATGAAAAACTGTTTTTT.

The J gene is TRBJ1-5, the V gene TRBV16, with a tentative D call TRBD1 (5 bases). Trimming took 0 bases from V and 6 from J, leaving 12 bases between them. The CDR3 is 15 amino acids. The germline CDR1 and CDR2 sequences are KGHSY and FQNENV. The CDR3 is CASSQSKGFTQPQHF. CDR3 in DNA: TGTGCCAGCAGCCAATCTAAGGGGTTCACTCAGCCCCAGCATTTT.

V is TRBV7-2 and J is TRBJ2-7, with D uncertain. The CDR3 has 13 residues. The germline V gene has CDR1 SGHTA and CDR2 FQGNSA. Trimming removed 2 bases from V and 1 base from J, with 6 bases in between. The CDR3 loop is CASSLRDSYEQYF. The CDR3 DNA reads TGTGCCAGCAGCTTACGCGATTCCTACGAGCAGTACTTC.

The genes are TRBV28 and TRBJ1-4; no reliable D call. Germline CDR1 is MDHEN and CDR2 is SYDVKM. The CDR3 covers 14 residues. The ends were cut back, 6 bases at V and 8 bases at J, with 16 bases in the middle. CDR3 sequence (DNA): TGTGCCAGCAGCCCGGCCACCCTGACAGAAAAACTGTTTTTT. Its translation: CASSPATLTEKLFF.

The chain carries TRBV2 and TRBJ2-1; the match to TRBD1 covers 12 bases. This CDR3 contains 14 residues. The junction had 6 bases not matched to a gene; V was cut back by 9 bases and J by 6 bases. Germline values: CDR1 SNHLY, CDR2 FYNNEI. CDR3 protein: CARGTGGAGNEQFF. The CDR3 DNA sequence: TGTGCCAGAGGGACAGGGGGCGCGGGCAATGAGCAGTTCTTC.

The chain employs TRBV4-1 and TRBJ1-1, with 8 bases fitting TRBD1. From germline, CDR1 is MGHRA and CDR2 YSYEKL. The CDR3 consists of 15 residues. The J segment lost 7 bases and the V segment lost 2 bases, leaving 9 bases of the junction unmatched. CDR3 DNA: TGCGCCAGCAGCCAACCGACAGGGGAGGCTTTTGAAGCTTTCTTT. Its protein is CASSQPTGEAFEAFF.

The chain has TRBV6-5 and TRBJ2-2; 7 nucleotides align to TRBD2. Germline CDR1 MNHEY, CDR2 SVGAGI. The ends lost 6 bases at V and 1 base at J; junction bases unmatched: 5. CDR3 length equals 15 residues. CDR3: CASRPGLLNTGELFF. The DNA of the CDR3 is TGTGCCAGCAGGCCGGGACTACTGAACACCGGGGAGCTGTTTTTT.

The chain employs TRBV19 and TRBJ2-2, with unresolved D. There are 15 residues in the CDR3. Germline CDR1 and CDR2: LNHDA and SQIVND (reference sequence). With 1 base removed from V and 2 bases from J, the gap between germline ends came to 8 bases. CDR3 amino acids: CASSIVSPNTGELFF. Here the CDR3 DNA reads TGTGCCAGTAGTATAGTATCCCCCAACACCGGGGAGCTGTTTTTT.

The V call is TRBV6-1, the J call TRBJ1-6, with 7 bases lining up with TRBD1. CDR1 and CDR2 (germline): MNHNS, SASEGT. Trimming removed 5 bases from V and 4 bases from J; junction bases left unmatched: 5. This CDR3 has 15 residues. CDR3 residues: CASSFAGQYNSPLHF. CDR3 nucleotide sequence: TGTGCCAGCAGTTTTGCGGGACAGTATAATTCACCCCTCCACTTT.

The rearrangement joins TRBV5-1 to TRBJ2-1, with 7 nucleotides matching TRBD2. V was clipped by 4 bases and J by 0 bases; unmatched bases: 7. The V gene's germline CDR1 is SGHRS and CDR2 YFSETQ. There are 16 residues in the CDR3. CDR3 coding DNA: TGCGCCAGCAGCAAAAGCGGGGAAAGCTCCTACAATGAGCAGTTCTTC. This sequence encodes CASSKSGESSYNEQFF. Using reference TRBV5-1 and TRBJ2-1 for the parts outside the CDR3, the full variable domain is KAGVTQTPRYLIKTRGQQVTLSCSPISGHRSVSWYQQTPGQGLQFLFEYFSETQRNKGNFPGRFSGRQFSNSRSEMNVSTLELGDSALYLCASSKSGESSYNEQFFGPGTRLTVL.

The genes are TRBV5-1 and TRBJ1-5; D might be TRBD1 (5 bases). The V and J ends lost 2 bases and 3 bases respectively, with 9 bases between them. CDR3 length: 14 amino acids. Germline loops: CDR1 SGHRS, CDR2 YFSETQ. CDR3 nucleotide sequence: TGCGCCAGCAGCTTAGGGGAATTCAATCAGCCCCAGCATTTT. Amino acid sequence: CASSLGEFNQPQHF.